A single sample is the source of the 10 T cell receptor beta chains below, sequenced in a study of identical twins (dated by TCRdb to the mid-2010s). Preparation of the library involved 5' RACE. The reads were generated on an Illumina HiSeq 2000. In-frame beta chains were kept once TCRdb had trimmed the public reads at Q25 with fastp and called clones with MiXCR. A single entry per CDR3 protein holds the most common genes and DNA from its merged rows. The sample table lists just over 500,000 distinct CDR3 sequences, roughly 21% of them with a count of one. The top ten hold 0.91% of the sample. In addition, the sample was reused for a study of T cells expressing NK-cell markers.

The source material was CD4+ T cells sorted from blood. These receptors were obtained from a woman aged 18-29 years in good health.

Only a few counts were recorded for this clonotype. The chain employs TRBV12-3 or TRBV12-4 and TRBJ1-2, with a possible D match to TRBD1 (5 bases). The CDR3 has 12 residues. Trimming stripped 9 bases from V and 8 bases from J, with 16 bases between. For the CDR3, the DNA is TGTGCCAGTTCGGGGGGGATCAAAGGCTACACCTTC. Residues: CASSGGIKGYTF.

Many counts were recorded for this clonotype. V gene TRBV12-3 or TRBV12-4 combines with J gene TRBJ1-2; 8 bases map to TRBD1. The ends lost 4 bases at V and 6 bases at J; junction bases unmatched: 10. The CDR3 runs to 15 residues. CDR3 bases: TGTGCCAGCAGTTCCTATGGACAGGGCAAGCATGGCTACACCTTC. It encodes CASSSYGQGKHGYTF.

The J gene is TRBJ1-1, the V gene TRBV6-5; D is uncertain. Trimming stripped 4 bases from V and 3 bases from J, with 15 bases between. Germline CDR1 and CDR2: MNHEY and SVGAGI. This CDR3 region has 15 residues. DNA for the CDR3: TGTGCCAGCAGTTCTTCAGACCAGTCGTACACTGAAGCTTTCTTT. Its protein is CASSSSDQSYTEAFF.

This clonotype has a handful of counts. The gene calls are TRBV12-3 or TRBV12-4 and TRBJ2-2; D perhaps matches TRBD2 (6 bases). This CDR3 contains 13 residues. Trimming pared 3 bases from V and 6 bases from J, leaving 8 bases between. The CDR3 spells CASSFWRAGELFF. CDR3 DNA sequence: TGTGCCAGCAGTTTTTGGAGGGCCGGGGAGCTGTTTTTT.

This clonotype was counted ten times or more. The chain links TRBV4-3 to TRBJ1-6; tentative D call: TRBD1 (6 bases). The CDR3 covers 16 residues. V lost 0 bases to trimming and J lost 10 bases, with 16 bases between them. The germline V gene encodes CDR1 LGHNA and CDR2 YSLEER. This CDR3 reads CASSQESVRGGSPLHF. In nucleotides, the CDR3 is TGCGCCAGCAGCCAAGAATCGGTCAGGGGAGGGTCACCCCTCCACTTT.

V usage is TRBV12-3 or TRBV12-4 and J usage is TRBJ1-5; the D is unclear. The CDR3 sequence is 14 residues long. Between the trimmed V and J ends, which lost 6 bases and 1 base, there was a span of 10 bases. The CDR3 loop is CASRPGWSNQPQHF. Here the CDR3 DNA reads TGTGCCAGCAGGCCCGGTTGGAGCAATCAGCCCCAGCATTTT.

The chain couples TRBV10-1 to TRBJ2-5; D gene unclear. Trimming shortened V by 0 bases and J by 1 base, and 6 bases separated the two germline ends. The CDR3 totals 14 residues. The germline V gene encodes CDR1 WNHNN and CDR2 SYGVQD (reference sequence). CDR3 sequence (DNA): TGCGCCAGCAGTGAGTCGGCAGCCCAAGAGACCCAGTACTTC. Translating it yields CASSESAAQETQYF.

This chain's CDR3 is CASSDPRSGSYNEQFF. The CDR3 region has the DNA TGCGCCAGCAGTGATCCCCGTAGCGGGAGCTACAATGAGCAGTTCTTC. The rearrangement links TRBV10-1 to TRBJ2-1; TRBD2 matches 9 bases. The ends lost 3 bases at V and 3 bases at J; junction bases unmatched: 6. The CDR3 extends over 16 amino acids. Germline loops: CDR1 WNHNN, CDR2 SYGVQD (reference sequence).

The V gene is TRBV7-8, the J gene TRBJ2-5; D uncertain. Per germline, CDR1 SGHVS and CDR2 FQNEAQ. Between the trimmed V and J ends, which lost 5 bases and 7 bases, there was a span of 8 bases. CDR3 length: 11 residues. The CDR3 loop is CASSIVGTQYF. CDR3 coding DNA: TGTGCCAGCAGCATCGTCGGGACCCAGTACTTC. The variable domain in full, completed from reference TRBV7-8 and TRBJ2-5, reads GAGVSQSPRYKVAKRGQDVALRCDPISGHVSLFWYQQALGQGPEFLTYFQNEAQLDKSGLPSDRFFAERPEGSVSTLKIQRTQQEDSAVYLCASSIVGTQYFGPGTRLLVL.

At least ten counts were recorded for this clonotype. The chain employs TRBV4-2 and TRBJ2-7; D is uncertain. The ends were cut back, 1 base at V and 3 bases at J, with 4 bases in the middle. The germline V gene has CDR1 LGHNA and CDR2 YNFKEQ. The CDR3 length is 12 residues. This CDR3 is CASSQVNYEQYF. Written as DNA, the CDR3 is TGTGCCAGCAGCCAAGTTAACTACGAGCAGTACTTC.